The T cell receptor beta chain under discussion was sequenced for a study of human T cells and chemical hapten exposure. This clonotype occurred many times. Its antigen is currently unknown. Study-level findings and limits: TCRs above 1 in 1000 frequency did not change with DPC sensitization.

Per the study methods: Ranging from roughly 23,224 to 700,000, TCR counts per sample had a median value of approximately 99,000. MiXCR, applied by TCRdb to the RACE reads, yields one record per CDR3 protein. In this record, the V and J calls reflect TCRdb's handling and not the investigators' own analysis. The repertoire has approximately 69,000 distinct CDR3 sequences, 10% of them found once; the top ten carry around 7.3%. The V segment lost 3 bases and the J segment 1 base; nucleotides outside the gene matches: 1. The CDR3 sequence is 14 residues long. CDR1 is LNHDA, CDR2 SQIVND, per germline (reference sequence). Time point specified: patch test 2, 6 weeks after DPC sensitization. Treatment: therapeutic diphenylcyclopropenone sensitization with weekly scalp DPC.

The material was whole blood, obtained in connection with sensitization to the hapten diphenylcyclopropenone (DPC). The chain employs TRBV19 and TRBJ2-3, with TRBD2 identical over 7 bases. The sequence came from a woman aged 45-59 years with alopecia areata. Some clones in this sample may be carry-over from other donors' samples. In DNA, the CDR3 is TGTGCCAGTAGTATGCTAGCGGGCACAGATACGCAGTATTTT. It is translated as CASSMLAGTDTQYF.